The 4 T cell receptor beta chains below come from one sample, sequenced in a study of early stage breast cancer tumors. Produced via immunoSEQ multiplex PCR; TCRdb's table is partial and in-frame only. The table includes roughly 49,000 clones, 78% detected once. The sample was blood. These receptors were collected from a person between 35 and 49 years old with breast cancer.

This clone came up a few times. This chain links TRBV30 with TRBJ2-7; D is ambiguous. Looked up from germline, CDR1 is GTSNPN and CDR2 is SVGIG (reference sequence). V lost 3 bases, J lost 6 bases, and 6 bases lay in between. The CDR3 length is 10 residues. The CDR3 reads CAWSSFEQYF. The CDR3 DNA sequence: TGTGCCTGGAGCTCGTTCGAGCAGTACTTC.

V and J are TRBV30 and TRBJ2-3, with D possibly matching TRBD1 (6 bases). The CDR3 has 12 amino acids. V was trimmed by 3 bases and J by 7 bases, leaving 11 bases between them. The germline V gene has CDR1 GTSNPN and CDR2 SVGIG (reference sequence). The CDR3 here is CAWSTQGNTQYF. CDR3 DNA sequence: TGTGCCTGGAGCACCCAGGGGAATACGCAGTATTTT.

V gene TRBV7-9 combines with J gene TRBJ2-5; the D is unclear. Germline V gene data show CDR1 as SEHNR and CDR2 as FQNEAQ (reference sequence). This CDR3 comprises 13 residues. V lost 1 base to trimming and J lost 4 bases, with 7 bases between them. CDR3 bases: TGTGCCAGCAGCTTAGTTGGCACAGAGACCCAGTACTTC. Residues: CASSLVGTETQYF.

This clone has a single count. The V call is TRBV19, the J call TRBJ2-1, with 9 bases lining up with TRBD1. This CDR3 region has 14 residues. Per germline, CDR1 LNHDA and CDR2 SQIVND (reference sequence). V dropped 9 bases and J dropped 9; count of bases not matched to a gene: 12. The CDR3 DNA sequence: TGTGCCAGCGACAGGGGGGGCTCGGTTGGTGAGCAGTTCTTC. The encoded protein is CASDRGGSVGEQFF.